This entry features one TCR beta chain sequence. Its cognate antigen is unknown. These data originate in a study of T cell repertoires in cytomegalovirus infection. Study-level information: HLA-B-restricted CMV epitopes that are well studied were used alongside recently identified HLA-C-restricted ones.

TCRdb reprocessed the reads via MiXCR and lists one record per CDR3 protein. The sample contains 750,000 to 950,000 distinct CDR3 sequences, almost 30% of which appear only once. Trimming took off 3 bases at V and 2 bases at J, with 11 bases between the two ends. The germline CDR1 and CDR2 sequences are LNHDA and SQIVND (reference sequence). This CDR3 has 14 amino acids. The sequence derives from a human donor in good health (CMV status not recorded). Some clones in this sample may be carry-over from other donors' samples. The source was cultured CD8+ T cells from PBMCs, collected from culture after CMV antigen stimulation. The chain couples TRBV19 to TRBJ2-7; no definite D call. The CDR3 region is CASSIMLQAYEQYF. CDR3 sequence (DNA): TGTGCCAGTAGTATCATGTTGCAAGCCTACGAGCAGTACTTC.